This TCR beta chain appears in the sequencing data of a study of OX40 agonist ivuxolimab in advanced cancers. Broader study findings: CD4+ T cells averaged fewer expanded clones than CD8+ T cells.

Germline V gene sequence: CDR1 ENHRY, CDR2 SYGVKD. V lost 11 bases and J lost 3, with 14 bases in between. The CDR3 runs 12 residues. This clone has only one observation. Its specificity is unknown. Assay used: immunoSEQ multiplex PCR; TCRdb lists only in-frame clones, some missing. The table shows tens of thousands of clones, with more than 80% occurring only once. This chain joins TRBV10-3 and TRBJ2-7; the D gene could be TRBD1 or TRBD2 (5 bases each). This specimen consisted of CD4+ or CD8+ T cells sorted from blood, obtained in a trial of the OX40 agonist ivuxolimab. The clonotype comes from an adult with an advanced solid tumor such as melanoma, head and neck, liver or kidney cancer. In DNA, the CDR3 is TGTGCCTCCGGGTGGGGGATCTACGAGCAGTACTTC. As protein: CASGWGIYEQYF.